Included here is one TCR beta chain sequence, with context. Its antigen is unknown. Every bit of the isolated RNA underwent reverse transcription, so sequencing read expressed TCRB transcripts. Measured with immunoSEQ multiplex PCR; TCRdb has only the in-frame clones, and not every one. The sample lists about 650,000 clones, 9.5% to 15% occurring once. This record belongs to a study of beta chain features in type 1 diabetes. Broader study findings: Shorter TCRB CDR3s, moderately but significantly so, were found in Type 1 diabetes patients in all four CD4+ subsets.

The clonotype comes from a man aged 30-40 years with type 1 diabetes. The source material was naive CD4+ T cells from blood.

The CDR3 region is CASSEGLVEGDTQYF. The DNA of the CDR3 is TGTGCCAGCAGTGAAGGACTAGTAGAGGGAGATACGCAGTATTTT. The rearrangement links TRBV2 to TRBJ2-3; possible D gene TRBD2, 6 bases. The CDR3 covers 15 residues. The V end lost 1 base, the J end lost 5 bases, and 13 bases lay between the germline ends. Germline CDR1 SNHLY, CDR2 FYNNEI.